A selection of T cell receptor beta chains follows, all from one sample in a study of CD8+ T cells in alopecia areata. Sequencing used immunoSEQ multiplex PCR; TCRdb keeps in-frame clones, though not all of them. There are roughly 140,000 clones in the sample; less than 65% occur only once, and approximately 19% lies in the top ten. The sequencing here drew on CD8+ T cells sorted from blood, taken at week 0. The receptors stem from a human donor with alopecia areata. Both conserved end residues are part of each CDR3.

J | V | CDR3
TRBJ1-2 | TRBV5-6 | CASSLAESYGYTF
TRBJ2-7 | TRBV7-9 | CASSQRGEKLYEQYF
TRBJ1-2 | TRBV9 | CASSGQGTNYGYTF
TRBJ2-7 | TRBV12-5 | CASVSTPGSLPYEQYF
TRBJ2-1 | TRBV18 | CASSDAYNEQFF
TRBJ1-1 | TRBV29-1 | CSVDYRVSEAFF
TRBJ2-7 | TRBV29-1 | CSARGGRLEQYF
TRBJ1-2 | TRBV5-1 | CASNPTGGDIYGYTF
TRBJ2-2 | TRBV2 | CASSDGDDEQHTGELFF
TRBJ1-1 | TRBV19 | CASSIGTGLNTEAFF
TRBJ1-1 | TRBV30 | CAWSPVWGEAFF
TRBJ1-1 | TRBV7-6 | CASSARQGATEAFF
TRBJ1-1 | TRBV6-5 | CASSLQTANTEAFF
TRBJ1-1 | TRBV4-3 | CASSQDRWGPNTEAFF
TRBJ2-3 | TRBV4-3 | CASSIGFTDTQYF
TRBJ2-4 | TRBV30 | CAWSVGLSDIQYF